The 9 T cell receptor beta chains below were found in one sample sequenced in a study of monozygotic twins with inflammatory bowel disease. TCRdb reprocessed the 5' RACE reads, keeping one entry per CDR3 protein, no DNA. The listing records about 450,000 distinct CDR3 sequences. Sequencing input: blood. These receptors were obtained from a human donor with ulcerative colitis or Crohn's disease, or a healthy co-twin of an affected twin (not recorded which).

CDR3 sequence: CASSQERVAGLTDTQYF. V is TRBV3-1 and J is TRBJ2-3; TCRdb proposes TRBD2, but this gene call is untestable without DNA. This CDR3 contains 17 residues. Germline V gene sequence: CDR1 LGHDT, CDR2 YNNKEL (reference sequence).

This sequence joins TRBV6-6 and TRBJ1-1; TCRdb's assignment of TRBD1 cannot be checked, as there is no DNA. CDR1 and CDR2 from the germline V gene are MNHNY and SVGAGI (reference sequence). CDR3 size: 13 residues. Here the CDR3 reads CASSPRQGWGAFF.

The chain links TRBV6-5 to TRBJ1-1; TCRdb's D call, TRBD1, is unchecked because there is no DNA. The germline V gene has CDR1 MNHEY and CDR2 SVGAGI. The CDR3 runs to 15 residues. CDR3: CASSYSASTGTEAFF.

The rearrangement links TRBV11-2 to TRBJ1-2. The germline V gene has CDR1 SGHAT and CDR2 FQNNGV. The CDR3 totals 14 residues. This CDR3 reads CASSFVGTIYGYTF.

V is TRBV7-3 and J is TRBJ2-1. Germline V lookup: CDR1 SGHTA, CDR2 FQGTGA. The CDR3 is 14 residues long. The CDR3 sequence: CASSSAGLLNEQFF.

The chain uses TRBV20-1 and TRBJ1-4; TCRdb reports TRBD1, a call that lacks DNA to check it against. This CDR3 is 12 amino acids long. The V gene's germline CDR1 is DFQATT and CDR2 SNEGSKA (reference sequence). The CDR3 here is CSARQGGEKLFF.

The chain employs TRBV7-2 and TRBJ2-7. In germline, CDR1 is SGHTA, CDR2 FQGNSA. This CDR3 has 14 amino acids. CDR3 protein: CASSLAAPPYEQYF.

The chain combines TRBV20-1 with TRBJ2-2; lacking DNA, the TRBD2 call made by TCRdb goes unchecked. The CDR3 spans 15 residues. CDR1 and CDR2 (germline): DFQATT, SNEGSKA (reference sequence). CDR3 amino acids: CSALPGLKATGELFF.

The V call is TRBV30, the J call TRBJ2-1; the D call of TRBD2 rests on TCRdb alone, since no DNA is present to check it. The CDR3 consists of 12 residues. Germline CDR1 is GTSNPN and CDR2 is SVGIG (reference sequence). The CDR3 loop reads CAWKGSGSQKNF.